These T cell receptor beta chains were read from a single sample in a study of brain T cells in children with intractable seizures. The assay was immunoSEQ multiplex PCR, and TCRdb's table has in-frame clones only and misses some. The data contain about 110,000 clones, around 94% of them singletons. Source: peripheral blood, taken at surgery. The receptors originated from a boy under two years old with hemimegalencephaly and intractable seizures. Each CDR3 is given with its conserved first and last residue. D genes are given only for firm matches. Not every row has a clone size; where given, it reads once, few, many or a size class.

>TRBV10-3|-|TRBD2|TRBJ2-1
CAISNFPGLAGGGDSYNEQFF
TGTGCCATCAGCAACTTCCCGGGACTAGCGGGAGGAGGGGACTCCTACAATGAGCAGTTCTTC
>TRBV5-1|-|-|TRBJ2-3
CASSANGGGFTADTQYF
TGCGCCAGCAGCGCGAATGGTGGGGGCTTTACCGCAGATACGCAGTATTTT
>TRBV28|-|-|TRBJ2-7
CASSRTYEQYF
TGTGCCAGCAGTCGGACCTACGAGCAGTACTTC
>TRBV5-1|once|TRBD2|TRBJ2-5
CASSERLAVQETQYF
TGCGCCAGCAGCGAACGACTAGCGGTCCAAGAGACCCAGTACTTC
>TRBV5-1|-|-|TRBJ2-5
CASSLAGAGETQYF
TGCGCCAGCAGCTTGGCGGGAGCGGGTGAGACCCAGTACTTC
>TRBV7-9|-|-|TRBJ1-4
CASSPLAKLFF
TGTGCCAGCAGCCCACTTGCTAAACTGTTTTTT
>TRBV9|-|-|TRBJ1-5
CASSVGGNSNQPQHF
TGTGCCAGCAGCGTAGGGGGAAATAGCAATCAGCCCCAGCATTTT
>TRBV29-1|-|TRBD1|TRBJ2-4
CSVFPPGQVLAKNIQYF
TGCAGCGTATTTCCCCCAGGACAGGTCCTAGCCAAAAACATTCAGTACTTC
>TRBV18|-|-|TRBJ1-6
CASSPKTYTGYNSPLHF
TGTGCCAGCTCACCGAAGACCTACACAGGGTATAATTCACCCCTCCACTTT
>TRBV5-1|-|-|TRBJ2-4
CASSLAGGADIQYF
TGCGCCAGCAGCTTGGCCGGGGGCGCGGACATTCAGTACTTC
>TRBV5-1|-|TRBD2|TRBJ2-7
CASSWAGTSGRYEQYF
TGCGCCAGCAGCTGGGCCGGGACTAGCGGGAGGTACGAGCAGTACTTC
>TRBV28|few|-|TRBJ1-5
CASSYGFSNQPQHF
TGTGCCAGCAGTTACGGCTTTAGCAATCAGCCCCAGCATTTT
>TRBV7-9|-|-|TRBJ2-7
CASSLEVGGAPRLYEQYF
TGTGCCAGCAGCTTAGAAGTGGGGGGAGCCCCGAGGCTCTACGAGCAGTACTTC
>TRBV28|-|-|TRBJ2-7
CASSWVTSSYEQYF
TGTGCCAGCAGTTGGGTGACGAGCTCCTACGAGCAGTACTTC
>TRBV5-1|-|TRBD2|TRBJ2-1
CASSSLGTSGKDNEQFF
TGCGCCAGCAGTTCCCTCGGGACTAGCGGGAAAGACAATGAGCAGTTCTTC
>TRBV9|-|TRBD2|TRBJ2-1
CASSARTSGSYEQFF
TGTGCCAGCAGCGCCCGGACTAGCGGGAGTTATGAGCAGTTCTTC
>TRBV1|-|-|TRBJ1-1
CTSSCQGNTEAFF
TGCACCAGCAGCTGTCAGGGGAACACTGAAGCTTTCTTT